This T cell receptor (beta chain) was captured by sequencing in a study of long-term antiretroviral therapy in people with HIV. V lost 3 bases to trimming and J lost 3 bases, with 12 bases between them. CDR1 is SGHRS and CDR2 is YFSETQ in the germline V gene. This CDR3 region has 14 residues. General study points: With ART, diversity went up but was still lower than in transplant donor controls.

Sequencing relied on immunoSEQ assay v3.0, run at survey level. Measured with immunoSEQ multiplex PCR; TCRdb has only the in-frame clones, and not every one. The data contain tens of thousands of clones, about 95% of them singletons. In regard to this clone: What it recognizes is unknown.

This rearrangement joins TRBV5-1 to TRBJ1-1; unclear D gene. The specimen comprised unsorted PBMCs, sampled 3.7 years after starting antiretroviral therapy. The clonotype comes from a woman aged 50 to 60 with HIV. The CDR3 coding sequence is TGCGCCAGCAGCTCCGGAGAAGGGTACACTGAAGCTTTCTTT. It encodes CASSSGEGYTEAFF.